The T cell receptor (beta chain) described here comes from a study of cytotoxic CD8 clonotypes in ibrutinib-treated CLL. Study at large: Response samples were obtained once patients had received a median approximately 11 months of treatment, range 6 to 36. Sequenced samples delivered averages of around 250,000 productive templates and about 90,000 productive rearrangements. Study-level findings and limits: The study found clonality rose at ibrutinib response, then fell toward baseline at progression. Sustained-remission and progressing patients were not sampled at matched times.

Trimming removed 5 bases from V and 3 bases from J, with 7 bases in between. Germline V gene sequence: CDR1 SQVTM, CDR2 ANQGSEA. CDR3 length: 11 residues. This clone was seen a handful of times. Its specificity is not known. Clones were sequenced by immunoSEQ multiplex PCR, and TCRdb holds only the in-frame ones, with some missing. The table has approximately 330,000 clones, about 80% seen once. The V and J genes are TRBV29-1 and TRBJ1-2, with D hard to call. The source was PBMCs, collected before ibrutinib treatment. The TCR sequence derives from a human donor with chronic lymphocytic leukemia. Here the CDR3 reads CSVWEDYGYTF. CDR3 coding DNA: TGCAGCGTTTGGGAGGACTATGGCTACACCTTC.